Many counts were recorded for the clone carrying this TCR beta chain. Trimming removed 4 bases from V and 4 bases from J, with 27 bases in between. The CDR3 is made up of 18 amino acids. The germline gives CDR1 DFQATT, CDR2 SNEGSKA (reference sequence). TCRdb independently ran MiXCR on the RACE reads; one entry per CDR3 protein. The sample includes over 100,000 distinct CDR3 sequences, approximately 9.5% of them seen just once. The data stem from a study of human T cells and chemical hapten exposure. Study information: The study traced per-sample TCR yield variation mainly to small differences in pooled library volumes.

Described time point: healthy volunteer bleed at 2 weeks. Blood, whole and unfractionated, served as the source for total RNA extraction. The source material was whole blood. The receptor was isolated from a male donor in good health. Some clones in this sample may be carry-over from other donors' samples. This sequence joins TRBV20-1 and TRBJ2-3, with D perhaps matching TRBD2 (6 bases). In nucleotides, the CDR3 is TGCAGTGCTACCCGGGACTGGGAAACCTTAGAAGCCGCAGATACGCAGTATTTT. This translates into CSATRDWETLEAADTQYF.